This paragraph reports one T cell receptor beta chain. The antigen remains undetermined. The data are from a study of T cell responses to AZD1222 COVID-19 vaccine. Study results and caveats: Dominant CD4 TCR responses targeted spike regions 160-218 and 743-854.

Method: immunoSEQ multiplex PCR; TCRdb's copy keeps in-frame clones and lacks some. Of 45,000 to 50,000 clones in the sample, approximately 91% were seen once. The CDR3 has 15 residues. The V end lost 5 bases, the J end lost 5 bases, and 19 bases lay between the germline ends. Per germline, CDR1 SGHTA and CDR2 FQGNSA. The rearrangement links TRBV7-2 to TRBJ2-7; unclear D gene. The starting material was peripheral blood, obtained 28 days after the second AZD1222 dose. The receptor was derived from an adult who received the AZD1222 COVID-19 vaccine. The CDR3 region is CASSISRKALNEQYF. In nucleotides, the CDR3 is TGTGCCAGCAGCATTAGCCGCAAGGCCCTTAACGAGCAGTACTTC.